The clone carrying this TCR beta chain was observed many times. The data are from a study of blood T cells in healthy people across ages. Researchers isolated at least 6 million PBMCs per sample. It was with a sample-barcoded 5' primer and a J-beta primer mix that a second PCR of about 7 to 12 cycles was run. TCRdb recomputed calls from the 5' RACE reads with MiXCR, one row per CDR3 protein. Among some 890,000 distinct CDR3 sequences listed, about 28% were seen once. The CDR3 consists of 14 residues. Germline V gives CDR1 SEHNR, CDR2 FQNEAQ (reference sequence). V lost 0 bases and J lost 4, with 7 bases in between. This same sample was also part of a study on T cells of mothers and their children. That source notes: The analysis detected no persistent microchimeric T cell clones.

V gene TRBV7-9 combines with J gene TRBJ1-5; D unresolved. The specimen was blood. The clonotype comes from a woman between 40 and 55 years old in good health. Here the CDR3 reads CASSLANSNQPQHF. CDR3 in DNA: TGTGCCAGCAGCTTAGCGAACAGTAATCAGCCCCAGCATTTT.